This T cell receptor (beta chain) emerged from a study of cytomegalovirus exposure and HLA in healthy donors. CDR3 size: 15 residues. The V gene end was trimmed by 5 bases and the J gene end by 9 bases; junction bases not matched to a gene: 11. Per germline, CDR1 SGHTA and CDR2 FQGNSA. The PCR had 60 Vbeta and 13 Jbeta primers. Only in-frame clones appear in the TCRdb table, and some are missing; sequencing was by immunoSEQ multiplex PCR. Counted here are over 150,000 clones, roughly 80% occurring once; the ten biggest clones make up roughly 13%. Study-wide results and limits: A later analysis associated under 20,000 TCR beta sequences with HLA alleles at a 0.05 false discovery rate. What TCR beta sequences reportedly achieved was accurate prediction of HLA-A and HLA-B alleles in most subjects. Published work reported that the classifier diagnosed cytomegalovirus status with high specificity and sensitivity.

A remark on this clone: Its target is unknown.

This sequence originates from a woman in her 50s in good health and CMV-seronegative. The chain carries TRBV7-2 and TRBJ2-1, with 9 bases fitting TRBD2. What was sequenced was PBMCs. In nucleotides, the CDR3 is TGTGCCAGCAGCCGGGGGGGCGGGAGGGCCCGTGAGCAGTTCTTC. It is translated as CASSRGGGRAREQFF.